The clone carrying this T cell receptor beta chain was seen repeatedly, ten times or more. TCRdb itself ran the 5' RACE reads through MiXCR, one entry per CDR3 protein. The sample shows more than 100,000 distinct CDR3 sequences, 10% to 13% of them seen only once. The sample is drawn from a study of neurological immune-mediated disorders. Described time point: longitudinal time-point 3. CDR3 length equals 11 residues. Germline CDR1 and CDR2: SGHRS and YFSETQ. The V end lost 4 bases, the J end lost 7 bases, and 9 bases lay between the germline ends. This TCR was sampled from a female donor with HTLV-1-associated myelopathy (HAM/TSP). The sequenced sample was PBMCs. The rearrangement uses TRBV5-1 and TRBJ2-7; D gene uncertain. CDR3: CASSGDWEQYF. In DNA form, the CDR3 reads TGCGCCAGCAGCGGAGATTGGGAGCAGTACTTC.